This TCR beta chain stems from a study of T cells in tumors after PD-1 blockade. Template: tumor biopsy or peripheral blood genomic DNA, about 550-6,500 ng per sample. V lost 6 bases, J lost 3 bases, and 17 bases lay in between. CDR3 size: 16 residues. Germline CDR1 is MNHNY and CDR2 is SVGAGI (reference sequence). Sequencing was performed with immunoSEQ multiplex PCR; in TCRdb, only in-frame clones are kept and a portion is missing. This sample has about 63,000 clones; around 67% occur once, and the top ten carry around 5%. The sample here was PBMCs, taken after anti-PD-1 treatment. This TCR derives from a human donor with basal cell carcinoma. The rearrangement links TRBV6-6 to TRBJ2-2; possible D gene TRBD1, 6 bases. CDR3 DNA: TGTGCCAGCAGCCCCCCTGGTCAGGGGCACACCGGGGAGCTGTTTTTT. Its protein product is CASSPPGQGHTGELFF.